A single sample gave rise to the 8 T cell receptor beta chains below, sequenced in a study of post-analysis software for immune sequencing data. General observations from the study: The five TRBV segments detected at higher frequency in patients than in controls included TRBV5-6, TRBV5-1 and TRBV20-1.

TCR beta cDNA libraries included unique molecular identifiers. TCRdb passed the PCR reads through MiXCR, listing each CDR3 protein once. In the table there are approximately 460,000 distinct CDR3 sequences, under 55% of which are singletons. No antigens are known for them. The specimen sequenced was blood. Receptors were obtained from a girl between 5 and 17 years old with multiple sclerosis.

This clonotype was seen a few times. This chain uses TRBV6-5 with TRBJ2-4; TRBD2 aligns across 10 bases. TRBJ2-5 explains the end of the DNA better; the J call may be wrong. Looked up from germline, CDR1 is MNHEY and CDR2 is SVGAGI. This CDR3 has 13 residues. In DNA form, the CDR3 reads TGTGCCAGCAGTTTGGGACTAGCGGAGACCCAGTACTTC. Translation gives CASSLGLAETQYF.

This clonotype has more than one count but fewer than ten. Germline is not matched at one junction end, which may reflect a read error. The chain is built from TRBV28 and TRBJ2-3, with 7 bases fitting TRBD2. Germline CDR1 MDHEN, CDR2 SYDVKM. The CDR3 spans 13 residues. The CDR3 coding sequence is TGTGCCACCAGTGGCGGGAGTGGGGATACGCAGTATTTT. Translated: CATSGGSGDTQYF.

This clonotype has only a few counts. This rearrangement joins TRBV20-1 to TRBJ2-3, with D possibly being TRBD1 (6 bases). Germline V CDR1 and CDR2: DFQATT, SNEGSKA (reference sequence). V gave up 0 bases and J gave up 2 bases, with 12 bases separating them. The CDR3 extends over 15 amino acids. CDR3 nucleotide sequence: TGCAGTGCTAGAGATGGGGGACAAGACACAGATACGCAGTATTTT. Translated: CSARDGGQDTDTQYF.

The gene calls are TRBV28 and TRBJ2-1; tentative D call: TRBD1 (5 bases). Per germline, CDR1 MDHEN and CDR2 SYDVKM. CDR3 length: 12 amino acids. Deletions cut 11 bases from V and 10 bases from J, with 18 bases between. The CDR3 here is CAGASKLGEQFF. The DNA for the CDR3 is TGTGCCGGGGCGTCAAAGCTCGGAGAGCAGTTCTTC.

The chain links TRBV5-6 to TRBJ1-2; possible D gene TRBD1, 6 bases. Per the germline V gene, CDR1 is SGHDT and CDR2 is YYEEEE. The V end lost 1 base, the J end lost 8 bases, and 15 bases lay between the germline ends. CDR3 length: 14 amino acids. The DNA of the CDR3 is TGTGCCAGCAGCTTGACAGGGAATGATGTAGGCTACACCTTC. Translating gives CASSLTGNDVGYTF.

This chain uses TRBV20-1 with TRBJ2-7, with 13 bases identical to TRBD2. Trimming removed 5 bases from V and 2 bases from J; junction bases left unmatched: 6. Germline lookup yields CDR1 DFQATT and CDR2 SNEGSKA (reference sequence). The CDR3 has 15 residues. Here the CDR3 reads CSAVSGTSGTYEQYF. The CDR3 DNA follows: TGCAGTGCTGTTTCTGGGACTAGCGGGACCTACGAGCAGTACTTC.

The chain recombines TRBV24-1 with TRBJ2-4, with D possibly being TRBD1 (5 bases). Germline lookup yields CDR1 KGHDR and CDR2 SFDVKD. The CDR3 contains 12 residues. The V end lost 3 bases, the J end lost 15 bases, and 14 bases lay between the germline ends. In nucleotides, the CDR3 is TGTGCCACCAGTGATGAACAGGCCACGAGGTACTTC. This sequence encodes CATSDEQATRYF.

This clonotype has a handful of counts. The chain joins TRBV9 to TRBJ2-7; D is perhaps TRBD2 (6 bases). V shed 2 bases and J shed 6 bases, with 12 bases lying between them. In germline, CDR1 is SGDLS, CDR2 YYNGEE. This CDR3 region has 13 residues. The DNA for the CDR3 is TGTGCCAGCAGCGTGGACGGGAGATCCGAGCAGTACTTC. Translating gives CASSVDGRSEQYF. Full variable domain (missing parts from reference TRBV9 and TRBJ2-7): DSGVTQTPKHLITATGQRVTLRCSPRSGDLSVYWYQQSLDQGLQFLIQYYNGEERAKGNILERFSAQQFPDLHSELNLSSLELGDSALYFCASSVDGRSEQYFGPGTRLTVT.